Each of the 14 T cell receptor beta chains below was sequenced from the same sample in a study of cytomegalovirus exposure and HLA in healthy donors. PCR amplification relied on 60 Vbeta primers (plus 13 Jbeta primers). TCRdb's table, derived via immunoSEQ multiplex PCR, lists solely in-frame clones and lacks some. The sample yields about 190,000 clones, roughly four fifths seen once. The sequenced material came from PBMCs. The source of these receptors is a man aged 50-60 years in good health and CMV-seronegative.

The chain carries TRBV18 and TRBJ1-1; 8 bases align to TRBD1. V trimming: 1 base; J trimming: 3 bases; junction bases outside the gene matches: 4. There are 15 residues in the CDR3. Germline-derived CDR1 and CDR2 are KGHSH and LQKENI. CDR3 sequence (DNA): TGTGCCAGCTCACCACGGACAGGGAGGGACACTGAAGCTTTCTTT. Its translation: CASSPRTGRDTEAFF.

Note on this clone: Other nucleotide sequences in the sample specify the same CDR3. The V and J genes are TRBV5-1 and TRBJ1-1; D call uncertain. The germline gives CDR1 SGHRS, CDR2 YFSETQ. Trimming pared 0 bases from V and 1 base from J, leaving 7 bases between. The CDR3 has 14 amino acids. The CDR3 here is CASSLVAGNTEAFF. For the CDR3, the DNA is TGCGCCAGCAGCTTGGTGGCGGGGAACACTGAAGCTTTCTTT.

The V call is TRBV7-2, the J call TRBJ2-7; the match to TRBD2 covers 9 bases. Looked up from germline, CDR1 is SGHTA and CDR2 is FQGNSA. Unmatched junction bases numbered 6, after V lost 2 bases and J lost 4 bases. There are 15 residues in the CDR3. The CDR3 reads CASSLTGLADYEQYF. CDR3 nucleotides: TGTGCCAGCAGCTTAACGGGACTAGCCGATTACGAGCAGTACTTC.

The genes are TRBV18 and TRBJ1-1; D is ambiguous. CDR1 and CDR2 (germline): KGHSH, LQKENI. The CDR3 has 13 residues. V was trimmed by 2 bases and J by 3 bases, leaving 7 bases between them. CDR3 in DNA: TGTGCCAGCTCACCAGGTCAGGACACTGAAGCTTTCTTT. Encoded protein: CASSPGQDTEAFF.

The chain couples TRBV28 to TRBJ2-3; no clear D gene. Germline-derived CDR1 and CDR2 are MDHEN and SYDVKM. The CDR3 runs to 13 residues. V dropped 3 bases and J dropped 6 bases, with 10 bases sitting between them. CDR3 nucleotides: TGTGCCAGCAGTTTGATCATCCAGGATACGCAGTATTTT. Protein: CASSLIIQDTQYF.

CDR3 region: CASREGSSYEQYF. The CDR3 DNA reads TGTGCCAGCAGAGAAGGGAGCTCCTACGAGCAGTACTTC. V is TRBV6-6 and J is TRBJ2-7; TRBD2 is a possible D gene (5 bases). V was shortened by 6 bases and J by 0 bases, with 9 bases between the two germline ends. CDR1 is MNHNY and CDR2 is SVGAGI in the germline V gene (reference sequence). The CDR3 covers 13 residues.

The chain links TRBV7-2 to TRBJ1-3; D gene ambiguous. This CDR3 is 16 amino acids long. Between the trimmed V and J ends, which lost 3 bases and 1 base, there was a span of 13 bases. The germline gives CDR1 SGHTA, CDR2 FQGNSA. This chain's CDR3 is CASSLAGRGSGNTIYF. The DNA for the CDR3 is TGTGCCAGCAGCTTGGCGGGAAGAGGGTCTGGAAACACCATATATTTT.

The chain employs TRBV18 and TRBJ2-7; possible D gene TRBD1, 6 bases. Trimming stripped 0 bases from V and 0 bases from J, with 9 bases between. The CDR3 has 15 residues. Looked up from germline, CDR1 is KGHSH and CDR2 is LQKENI. CDR3 protein: CASSPPSTGSYEQYF. The CDR3 DNA sequence: TGTGCCAGCTCACCACCGTCGACAGGCTCCTACGAGCAGTACTTC.

This clone appeared a few times. The chain is built from TRBV7-2 and TRBJ2-3; D gene unclear. This CDR3 is built from 12 residues. Germline V gives CDR1 SGHTA, CDR2 FQGNSA. V was cut by 1 base and J by 9 bases, with 8 bases left in between. CDR3 residues: CASSLGQGTQYF. The CDR3 DNA is TGTGCCAGCAGCTTAGGACAAGGCACGCAGTATTTT.

The chain carries TRBV5-1 and TRBJ1-2; the match to TRBD1 covers 9 bases. The V gene end was trimmed by 3 bases and the J gene end by 4 bases; junction bases not matched to a gene: 7. CDR3 length: 15 residues. Germline V gene data show CDR1 as SGHRS and CDR2 as YFSETQ. CDR3 sequence reads: CASSSRQGGIYGYTF. Written as DNA, the CDR3 is TGCGCCAGCAGCTCACGACAGGGGGGTATCTATGGCTACACCTTC.

This sequence joins TRBV30 and TRBJ1-3; D possibly corresponds to TRBD1 (5 bases). The CDR3 spans 15 residues. The V gene's germline CDR1 is GTSNPN and CDR2 SVGIG (reference sequence). V lost 3 bases to trimming and J lost 4 bases, with 16 bases between them. CDR3 bases: TGTGCCTGGAGCCTAAGGGCCAGGGTCGGAAACACCATATATTTT. Protein product: CAWSLRARVGNTIYF.

There are a few counts of this clone. This chain uses TRBV5-1 with TRBJ1-1; TRBD1 matches at 8 bases. Germline V gene data show CDR1 as SGHRS and CDR2 as YFSETQ. The CDR3 runs 14 residues. J gave up 1 base and V 5 bases, and 4 bases lay outside the gene matches. In nucleotides, the CDR3 is TGCGCCAGCAGTTCGACAGGGGAGAACACTGAAGCTTTCTTT. As protein: CASSSTGENTEAFF.

The V call is TRBV7-3, the J call TRBJ2-2, with a tentative D call TRBD2 (6 bases). Germline V gives CDR1 SGHTA, CDR2 FQGTGA. The ends were cut back, 0 bases at V and 0 bases at J, with 14 bases in the middle. The CDR3 is 18 amino acids. The CDR3 reads CASSLTSASASNTGELFF. CDR3 DNA sequence: TGTGCCAGCAGCTTAACTTCGGCTAGCGCCTCGAACACCGGGGAGCTGTTTTTT. The full variable domain, rest sourced from reference TRBV7-3 and TRBJ2-2, is GAGVSQTPSNKVTEKGKYVELRCDPISGHTALYWYRQSLGQGPEFLIYFQGTGAADDSGLPNDRFFAVRPEGSVSTLKIQRTERGDSAVYLCASSLTSASASNTGELFFGEGSRLTVL.

The rearrangement uses TRBV6-6 and TRBJ1-5; D is undetermined. V lost 6 bases and J 4 bases, leaving 4 bases between the germline ends. Germline V gives CDR1 MNHNY, CDR2 SVGAGI (reference sequence). This CDR3 has 11 residues. CDR3 DNA: TGTGCCAGCAGGGCAAATCAGCCCCAGCATTTT. Its protein product is CASRANQPQHF.